One sample yielded the 21 T cell receptor beta chains listed below, sequenced in a study of early T cells in non-severe SARS-CoV-2 infection (dated by TCRdb to the early 2020s). Receptor amplification or capture employed 5' RACE. TCRdb shows the sequencer as NextSeq 500. TCRdb's own reprocessing of the public reads used fastp at Q25 and MiXCR and kept productive beta chains. When rows share a CDR3 protein, they turn into one entry using the most common DNA and genes. This sample is represented by some 98,000 distinct CDR3 sequences; 9.5% to 11% of them were singletons. Approximately 5% of the sample is held by the ten biggest clonotypes. Sequencing input: whole blood. The receptors stem from an adult who was a healthcare worker with PCR-confirmed SARS-CoV-2 infection or an uninfected control (not recorded which).

The chain couples TRBV10-3 to TRBJ2-3; TRBD2 matches 9 bases. The CDR3 sequence is 15 residues long. V was pared by 7 bases and J by 4 bases, with 9 bases of the junction left unmatched. Germline V CDR1 and CDR2: ENHRY, SYGVKD. The chain's CDR3 is CAIMSGTSYADTQYF. DNA for the CDR3: TGTGCCATCATGTCCGGGACTAGCTACGCAGATACGCAGTATTTT.

This clonotype has ten or more counts. The rearrangement uses TRBV7-6 and TRBJ2-1, with TRBD1 identical over 9 bases. The ends lost 6 bases at V and 5 bases at J; junction bases unmatched: 11. Per the germline V gene, CDR1 is SGHVS and CDR2 is FNYEAQ. The CDR3 totals 16 residues. In nucleotides, the CDR3 is TGTGCCAGCAGGGAGGGGACAGGGAGTCGCCACAATGAGCAGTTCTTC. Its translation is CASREGTGSRHNEQFF.

J is TRBJ1-6 and V is TRBV7-3; D unresolved. This CDR3 is 15 amino acids long. V dropped 0 bases and J dropped 10 bases, with 13 bases sitting between them. CDR1 SGHTA and CDR2 FQGTGA come from the germline V gene. The CDR3 loop is CASSLTGGKASPLHF. DNA for the CDR3: TGTGCCAGCAGCTTAACGGGAGGAAAGGCCTCACCCCTCCACTTT.

This clonotype was counted many times. CDR3 nucleotide sequence: TGCGCCAGCAGCCAAGTGAGGACCGGGGAGCTGTTTTTT. This gives the protein CASSQVRTGELFF. V and J are TRBV4-1 and TRBJ2-2; D gene uncertain. CDR3 size: 13 residues. The V gene lost 1 base and the J gene lost 5 bases, with 5 bases spanning the gap. CDR1 and CDR2 from the germline V gene are MGHRA and YSYEKL.

The J gene is TRBJ2-2, the V gene TRBV7-9; D is unclear. The germline V gene has CDR1 SEHNR and CDR2 FQNEAQ (reference sequence). Deletions cut 6 bases from V and 3 bases from J, with 11 bases between. The CDR3 is 14 amino acids. This CDR3 is CASRQGRYTGELFF. Here the CDR3 DNA reads TGTGCCAGCAGACAAGGAAGGTACACCGGGGAGCTGTTTTTT.

In its sample, this clonotype was seen many times. The chain links TRBV6-5 to TRBJ1-4; D is unclear. The CDR3 has 13 residues. Germline CDR1 is MNHEY and CDR2 is SVGAGI. The germline V and J ends were trimmed by 6 bases and 8 bases, with 13 bases remaining between them. CDR3 sequence reads: CASSRVRKEKLFF. DNA of the CDR3: TGTGCCAGCAGCCGAGTAAGGAAGGAAAAACTGTTTTTT.

The rearrangement uses TRBV28 and TRBJ2-3; no clear D gene. Germline loops: CDR1 MDHEN, CDR2 SYDVKM. This CDR3 is built from 17 residues. V shed 1 base and J shed 8 bases, with 22 bases lying between them. CDR3 in amino acids: CASSLSAGNHLGSTQYF. In nucleotides, the CDR3 is TGTGCCAGCAGTTTATCCGCCGGAAACCACCTCGGCAGTACGCAGTATTTT.

This clonotype appeared once. The gene calls are TRBV7-9 and TRBJ2-2; no reliable D call. Germline V gene sequence: CDR1 SEHNR, CDR2 FQNEAQ (reference sequence). This CDR3 region has 15 residues. V lost 3 bases and J lost 1, with 9 bases in between. The chain's CDR3 is CASSFGSLNTGELFF. The CDR3 DNA sequence: TGTGCCAGCAGCTTTGGTAGCCTGAACACCGGGGAGCTGTTTTTT.

The chain has TRBV29-1 and TRBJ2-1; D perhaps matches TRBD2 (6 bases). Per germline, CDR1 SQVTM and CDR2 ANQGSEA. V lost 1 base and J lost 7, with 8 bases in between. CDR3 size: 12 residues. The CDR3 nucleotides are TGCAGCGTTGAAGCGGGGGATAATGAGCAGTTCTTC. Residues: CSVEAGDNEQFF.

In this sample, this clonotype turned up a few times. The genes are TRBV6-5 and TRBJ2-2; D might be TRBD1 (7 bases). Trimming took off 10 bases at V and 2 bases at J, with 14 bases between the two ends. This CDR3 region has 14 residues. CDR1 is MNHEY and CDR2 is SVGAGI in the germline V gene. As DNA, the CDR3 is TGTGCCACGGGAGACAGGGACAACACCGGGGAGCTGTTTTTT. It encodes CATGDRDNTGELFF.

This clonotype was seen a few times. The chain couples TRBV7-9 to TRBJ1-2, with 12 bases lining up with TRBD1. Trimming removed 4 bases from V and 2 bases from J; junction bases left unmatched: 5. Germline lookup yields CDR1 SEHNR and CDR2 FQNEAQ (reference sequence). The length of the CDR3 is 16 residues. CDR3 sequence: CASSSGTGGYNYGYTF. In DNA form, the CDR3 reads TGTGCCAGCAGCTCCGGGACAGGGGGCTACAACTATGGCTACACCTTC.

This clonotype was counted many times. This chain connects TRBV20-1 to TRBJ2-3; D possibly corresponds to TRBD2 (6 bases). The CDR3 is 16 amino acids. The germline V and J ends were trimmed by 3 bases and 4 bases, with 20 bases remaining between them. The germline V gene has CDR1 DFQATT and CDR2 SNEGSKA (reference sequence). The chain's CDR3 is CSARILYGGAADTQYF. The CDR3 DNA sequence: TGCAGTGCTAGGATACTATACGGCGGGGCGGCAGATACGCAGTATTTT.

The V gene is TRBV20-1, the J gene TRBJ1-1, with D possibly TRBD1 on 6 matching bases. Trimming stripped 5 bases from V and 0 bases from J, with 19 bases between. The CDR3 is 16 amino acids. Germline CDR1 reads DFQATT; CDR2 reads SNEGSKA (reference sequence). The CDR3 loop is CSAARGGLGMNTEAFF. The CDR3 bases are TGCAGTGCTGCTCGGGGGGGCCTGGGGATGAACACTGAAGCTTTCTTT.

This clonotype was seen repeatedly, ten times or more. The chain uses TRBV6-1 and TRBJ1-2, with no clear D. The V end was cut by 1 base, the J end by 3 bases, with 12 bases between. The CDR3 runs to 15 residues. Germline CDR1 and CDR2: MNHNS and SASEGT. In DNA form, the CDR3 reads TGTGCCAGCAGTGAAGGGAGGAGTATTTACTATGGCTACACCTTC. Translation gives CASSEGRSIYYGYTF.

This clonotype came up a few times. This chain links TRBV12-3 or TRBV12-4 with TRBJ2-7; maybe TRBD2 (7 bases). Trimming took 6 bases from V and 6 from J, leaving 18 bases between them. The CDR3 totals 14 residues. The CDR3 loop is CASRGPAGEGEQYF. CDR3 DNA: TGTGCCAGCAGAGGGCCGGCAGGGGAGGGCGAGCAGTACTTC.

A word on this clonotype: A read error is possible here, since a much larger clone lies one base away. The chain recombines TRBV12-3 or TRBV12-4 with TRBJ1-1; D remains unclear. The CDR3 has 15 amino acids. The chain's CDR3 is CAGRFGVGVNTEAFF. The DNA for the CDR3 is TGTGCCGGCAGGTTCGGGGTGGGTGTGAACACTGAAGCTTTCTTT.

Only a few counts were recorded for this clonotype. V is TRBV20-1 and J is TRBJ2-5; D perhaps matches TRBD1 (7 bases). The CDR3 loop spans 14 amino acids. Trimming took 5 bases from V and 5 from J, leaving 18 bases between them. In germline, CDR1 is DFQATT, CDR2 SNEGSKA (reference sequence). Here the CDR3 DNA reads TGCAGTGCTTGTGGACAGGAGGGCGTGGAGACCCAGTACTTC. Its translation: CSACGQEGVETQYF.

The CDR3 protein is CASSADRASLYEQYF. The CDR3 DNA reads TGTGCCAGCAGTGCCGACAGGGCCTCTCTCTACGAGCAGTACTTC. The gene calls are TRBV6-5 and TRBJ2-7, with TRBD1 identical over 7 bases. Germline values: CDR1 MNHEY, CDR2 SVGAGI. The V gene end was trimmed by 5 bases and the J gene end by 3 bases; junction bases not matched to a gene: 10. This CDR3 spans 15 amino acids.

This clonotype was counted at least ten times. The chain joins TRBV9 to TRBJ2-5; a possible D gene is TRBD1 (6 bases). This CDR3 spans 17 amino acids. Germline CDR1 and CDR2: SGDLS and YYNGEE. V lost 2 bases and J lost 5, with 22 bases in between. CDR3 sequence reads: CASSVSPQGQGMETQYF. DNA of the CDR3: TGTGCCAGCAGCGTCTCACCACAGGGTCAGGGGATGGAGACCCAGTACTTC.

V is TRBV6-5 and J is TRBJ2-1, with 7 nucleotides matching TRBD1. V dropped 6 bases and J dropped 5; count of bases not matched to a gene: 13. CDR1 MNHEY and CDR2 SVGAGI come from the germline V gene. The CDR3 covers 16 residues. The CDR3 loop reads CASRPRQGFRNNEQFF. In DNA, the CDR3 is TGTGCCAGCAGACCTCGACAGGGCTTCAGGAACAATGAGCAGTTCTTC.

The rearrangement links TRBV5-6 to TRBJ1-6; D remains ambiguous. V dropped 3 bases and J dropped 0 bases, with 10 bases sitting between them. Germline CDR1 SGHDT, CDR2 YYEEEE. This CDR3 is built from 16 residues. The CDR3 sequence is CASSSPAYSYNSPLHF. CDR3 coding DNA: TGTGCCAGCAGCTCTCCAGCCTACTCCTATAATTCACCCCTCCACTTT. Using reference TRBV5-6 and TRBJ1-6 for the parts outside the CDR3, the full variable domain is DAGVTQSPTHLIKTRGQQVTLRCSPKSGHDTVSWYQQALGQGPQFIFQYYEEEERQRGNFPDRFSGHQFPNYSSELNVNALLLGDSALYLCASSSPAYSYNSPLHFGNGTRLTVT.